The present TCR beta chain was sequenced within a study of CD8+CD57+ T cells in acquired aplastic anemia. About this clonotype itself: Its target is unknown.

Study outcomes and limitations: Patients shared around 31 CD8+ CDR3 sequences with controls.

Patients who underwent sequencing had shown CD8+CD57+ cell expansion by flow cytometry. The template used for profiling TCR beta VDJ and CDR3 was genomic DNA. A single record per CDR3 protein comes from TCRdb applying MiXCR to the reads. The data contain hundreds of thousands of distinct CDR3 sequences, approximately 60% of them singletons. The clonotype comes from a human donor with aplastic anemia. The material sequenced was sorted CD4+, CD8+, or CD8+CD57+ T cells (not recorded which) from PBMCs.

The CDR3 loop is CATHEGQSGANQETQYF. Written as DNA, the CDR3 is TGTGCCACCCACGAGGGACAATCTGGGGCCAACCAAGAGACCCAGTACTTC. This chain links TRBV10-3 with TRBJ2-5; TRBD1 might be the D (6 bases). V lost 10 bases and J lost 0, with 24 bases in between. Germline V gives CDR1 ENHRY, CDR2 SYGVKD. This CDR3 spans 17 amino acids.